One and the same sample provided the 27 T cell receptor beta chains below, sequenced in a study of cytomegalovirus exposure and HLA in healthy donors. The PCR had 60 Vbeta and 13 Jbeta primers. Profiling relied on immunoSEQ multiplex PCR, and the TCRdb table lists in-frame clones only, not all of them. The sample table includes roughly 200,000 clones. The sample comprised PBMCs. The receptor source for this set is a young man in good health and CMV-seronegative.

The V call is TRBV30, the J call TRBJ2-7; the D is unclear. This CDR3 is built from 11 residues. Trimming shortened V by 3 bases and J by 8 bases, and 11 bases separated the two germline ends. The V gene's germline CDR1 is GTSNPN and CDR2 SVGIG (reference sequence). CDR3 protein: CAWRRGVQQYF. The CDR3 DNA is TGTGCCTGGAGACGCGGTGTACAGCAGTACTTC.

The rearrangement links TRBV27 to TRBJ1-5; 10 bases agree with TRBD1. This CDR3 has 15 amino acids. The V and J ends lost 3 bases and 6 bases, in that order; junction bases with no gene match: 5. Germline assignment: CDR1 MNHEY and CDR2 SMNVEV (reference sequence). The CDR3 loop is CASSFGTGASQPQHF. CDR3 in DNA: TGTGCCAGCAGTTTTGGGACAGGGGCGAGTCAGCCCCAGCATTTT.

The V call is TRBV10-3, the J call TRBJ1-3; a possible D gene is TRBD1 (5 bases). The CDR3 has 14 residues. Deletions cut 8 bases from V and 0 bases from J, with 11 bases between. Germline CDR1 and CDR2: ENHRY and SYGVKD. CDR3: CAIRSTASGNTIYF. CDR3 bases: TGTGCCATCCGTTCGACAGCCTCTGGAAACACCATATATTTT.

J is TRBJ1-2 and V is TRBV25-1, with D possibly being TRBD1 (5 bases). The length of the CDR3 is 13 residues. CDR1 is MGHDK and CDR2 is SYGVNS in the germline V gene. V lost 4 bases and J 5 bases, leaving 11 bases between the germline ends. The CDR3 bases are TGTGCCAGCAGTGGGGGCAAGAGATATGGCTACACCTTC. It codes for CASSGGKRYGYTF.

V usage is TRBV18 and J usage is TRBJ1-6; TRBD1 might be the D (5 bases). CDR1 is KGHSH, CDR2 LQKENI, per germline. This CDR3 has 15 amino acids. V was pared by 3 bases and J by 5 bases, with 11 bases between. This chain's CDR3 is CASSPRGADNSPLHF. The CDR3 nucleotides read TGTGCCAGCTCACCGCGCGGGGCGGATAATTCACCCCTCCACTTT. Supplemented by reference TRBV18 and TRBJ1-6, the full variable domain reads NAGVMQNPRHLVRRRGQEARLRCSPMKGHSHVYWYRQLPEEGLKFMVYLQKENIIDESGMPKERFSAEFPKEGPSILRIQQVVRGDSAAYFCASSPRGADNSPLHFGNGTRLTVT.

The chain couples TRBV7-9 to TRBJ2-2, with 8 nucleotides matching TRBD1. CDR1 and CDR2 from the germline V gene are SEHNR and FQNEAQ (reference sequence). Trimming at V came to 5 bases and at J to 4 bases, leaving 9 bases not matched to a gene. The CDR3 has 16 amino acids. CDR3 coding DNA: TGTGCCAGCAGCCCCCCGGACAGGGTCTTCACCGGGGAGCTGTTTTTT. Its translation: CASSPPDRVFTGELFF.

The chain recombines TRBV5-1 with TRBJ1-1; 11 bases match TRBD1. V lost 2 bases to trimming and J lost 0 bases; unmatched junction nucleotides: 6. Germline lookup yields CDR1 SGHRS and CDR2 YFSETQ. The length of the CDR3 is 17 residues. In nucleotides, the CDR3 is TGCGCCAGCAGCTTCCCCGGGACAGGGGGTCTGAACACTGAAGCTTTCTTT. Encoded protein: CASSFPGTGGLNTEAFF.

The V and J genes are TRBV25-1 and TRBJ2-7; D not certain. In germline, CDR1 is MGHDK, CDR2 SYGVNS. The CDR3 sequence is 13 residues long. Trimming shortened V by 0 bases and J by 3 bases, and 6 bases separated the two germline ends. The chain's CDR3 is CASSEYGRYEQYF. CDR3 DNA: TGTGCCAGCAGTGAATATGGGCGCTACGAGCAGTACTTC.

V usage is TRBV4-2 and J usage is TRBJ2-7; tentatively, D is TRBD1 (5 bases). The CDR3 is 17 residues long. Looked up from germline, CDR1 is LGHNA and CDR2 is YNFKEQ. Trimming took 0 bases from V and 1 from J, leaving 16 bases between them. The CDR3: CASSQDRSRALSYEQYF. CDR3 nucleotides: TGTGCCAGCAGCCAAGATCGGTCCAGGGCCCTTTCCTACGAGCAGTACTTC.

The rearrangement joins TRBV28 to TRBJ1-2; 8 bases match TRBD1. CDR1 is MDHEN and CDR2 is SYDVKM in the germline V gene. The V segment lost 4 bases and the J segment 6 bases; nucleotides outside the gene matches: 4. This CDR3 has 13 residues. The CDR3 region has the DNA TGTGCCAGCAGTTCAGGACAGGGCCATGGCTACACCTTC. Its translation: CASSSGQGHGYTF.

The CDR3 nucleotides read TGTGCCAGCAGTTACGCACGACAGGGTCCGGACACTGAAGCTTTCTTT. This gives the protein CASSYARQGPDTEAFF. The chain recombines TRBV6-5 with TRBJ1-1; TRBD1 aligns across 7 bases. V gave up 2 bases and J gave up 3 bases; unmatched junction bases: 9. The CDR3 has 16 amino acids. Germline V lookup: CDR1 MNHEY, CDR2 SVGAGI.

The CDR3 coding sequence is TGTGCCAGCAGCTTCCCCGGAGGGGGCAGTTCCACAGATACGCAGTATTTT. Protein product: CASSFPGGGSSTDTQYF. The chain uses TRBV7-9 and TRBJ2-3; TRBD1 is a possible D gene (7 bases). Germline V gene lookup returns CDR1 SEHNR and CDR2 FQNEAQ (reference sequence). The V gene lost 3 bases and the J gene lost 2 bases, with 18 bases spanning the gap. The CDR3 runs 17 residues. Using reference TRBV7-9 and TRBJ2-3 for the parts outside the CDR3, the full variable domain is DTGVSQNPRHKITKRGQNVTFRCDPISEHNRLYWYRQTLGQGPEFLTYFQNEAQLEKSRLLSDRFSAERPKGSFSTLEIQRTEQGDSAMYLCASSFPGGGSSTDTQYFGPGTRLTVL.

This rearrangement joins TRBV5-1 to TRBJ1-1, with 8 bases aligning to TRBD1. Germline V gene lookup returns CDR1 SGHRS and CDR2 YFSETQ. The trim removed 4 bases at V and 0 bases at J, leaving 5 bases unmatched. The CDR3 is 15 amino acids. The CDR3 reads CASSAGQVMNTEAFF. For the CDR3, the DNA is TGCGCCAGCAGCGCGGGACAGGTAATGAACACTGAAGCTTTCTTT.

The J gene is TRBJ1-1, the V gene TRBV9; the D gene is possibly TRBD1 (5 bases). CDR1 is SGDLS, CDR2 YYNGEE, per germline. V shed 0 bases and J shed 4 bases, with 13 bases lying between them. The CDR3 length is 15 residues. This CDR3 reads CASSVGGGKPTEAFF. In DNA, the CDR3 is TGTGCCAGCAGCGTAGGTGGGGGGAAACCCACTGAAGCTTTCTTT.

The chain uses TRBV28 and TRBJ2-5; maybe TRBD2 (7 bases). The CDR3 loop spans 15 amino acids. V was cut by 1 base and J by 1 base, with 10 bases left in between. Germline V gene sequence: CDR1 MDHEN, CDR2 SYDVKM. The CDR3 loop reads CASSLLAGAQETQYF. The DNA for the CDR3 is TGTGCCAGCAGTTTATTGGCGGGGGCCCAAGAGACCCAGTACTTC.

The chain joins TRBV6-5 to TRBJ1-1; D is uncertain. V gave up 0 bases and J gave up 3 bases, with 11 bases separating them. The length of the CDR3 is 15 residues. CDR1 MNHEY and CDR2 SVGAGI come from the germline V gene. The CDR3 loop reads CASSYSTPWDTEAFF. As DNA, the CDR3 is TGTGCCAGCAGTTACTCGACTCCGTGGGACACTGAAGCTTTCTTT.

CDR3: CSVEGQSSTGELFF. CDR3 sequence (DNA): TGCAGCGTTGAAGGACAGTCGTCCACCGGGGAGCTGTTTTTT. The rearrangement uses TRBV29-1 and TRBJ2-2; D is perhaps TRBD1 (5 bases). Germline-derived CDR1 and CDR2 are SQVTM and ANQGSEA. V was shortened by 1 base and J by 4 bases, with 10 bases between the two germline ends. The CDR3 loop spans 14 amino acids.

This chain connects TRBV27 to TRBJ2-7; tentatively, D is TRBD2 (6 bases). Trimming took 6 bases from V and 8 from J, leaving 11 bases between them. The CDR3 contains 11 residues. The V gene's germline CDR1 is MNHEY and CDR2 SMNVEV (reference sequence). The DNA of the CDR3 is TGTGCCAGCAGGGGAGGACCCCAGCAGTACTTC. Translation: CASRGGPQQYF.

The DNA for the CDR3 is TGTGCCAGCTCACTACAACAGACAGGGGCCCATAACTATGGCTACACCTTC. Protein: CASSLQQTGAHNYGYTF. The V gene is TRBV18, the J gene TRBJ1-2; 8 positions agree with TRBD1. V dropped 4 bases and J dropped 1; count of bases not matched to a gene: 11. The germline V gene has CDR1 KGHSH and CDR2 LQKENI. The CDR3 consists of 17 residues.

In regard to this clone: The junction departs from the called germline gene at one end, perhaps through a read error. This chain joins TRBV4-1 and TRBJ2-7; 7 nucleotides match TRBD2. The CDR3 loop spans 13 amino acids. The germline gives CDR1 MGHRA, CDR2 YSYEKL. The CDR3 coding sequence is TGCGTCAGCAGCCAAGTCCCGGGGGGCGAGCAGTACTTC. Amino acid sequence: CVSSQVPGGEQYF.

J is TRBJ1-5 and V is TRBV19; 12 nucleotides align to TRBD1. CDR3 length: 16 amino acids. The V gene end was trimmed by 2 bases and the J gene end by 9 bases; junction bases not matched to a gene: 8. Germline V CDR1 and CDR2: LNHDA, SQIVND (reference sequence). The CDR3 DNA follows: TGTGCCAGTAGTATATGGGACAGGGGGCACCAGGGGCCCCAGCATTTT. Its protein product is CASSIWDRGHQGPQHF.

The chain is built from TRBV9 and TRBJ2-7; D is possibly TRBD2 (7 bases). Germline V gene data show CDR1 as SGDLS and CDR2 as YYNGEE. The CDR3 runs 16 residues. Trimming left V 0 bases short and J 7 bases short, with 20 bases between. The DNA of the CDR3 is TGTGCCAGCAGCGTAGGAGTAGGAGAGGGGGGGGGAGAGCAGTACTTC. Protein product: CASSVGVGEGGGEQYF.

V usage is TRBV5-6 and J usage is TRBJ1-2; a possible D gene is TRBD1 (6 bases). The length of the CDR3 is 14 residues. CDR1 SGHDT and CDR2 YYEEEE come from the germline V gene. V was trimmed by 4 bases and J by 1 base, leaving 11 bases between them. Here the CDR3 DNA reads TGTGCCAGCAGCCGACCGGACAGTAACTATGGCTACACCTTC. Protein: CASSRPDSNYGYTF.

The chain recombines TRBV7-6 with TRBJ1-6; 7 positions match TRBD1. CDR1 SGHVS and CDR2 FNYEAQ come from the germline V gene. CDR3 length: 14 amino acids. The J segment lost 10 bases and the V segment lost 6 bases, leaving 9 bases of the junction unmatched. The chain's CDR3 is CASSSQGFSSPLHF. The CDR3 DNA reads TGTGCCAGCAGTTCACAGGGGTTCAGCTCACCCCTCCACTTT.

The J gene is TRBJ1-2, the V gene TRBV6-5; TRBD1 matches at 7 bases. V lost 0 bases and J lost 5; bases outside the gene matches: 6. The germline V gene has CDR1 MNHEY and CDR2 SVGAGI. The CDR3 runs to 15 residues. The CDR3 sequence is CASSYSAGQAYGYTF. The CDR3 bases are TGTGCCAGCAGTTACTCCGCCGGACAGGCGTATGGCTACACCTTC.

The chain uses TRBV6-1 and TRBJ1-4; 7 bases align to TRBD1. Germline V gives CDR1 MNHNS, CDR2 SASEGT. V gave up 7 bases and J gave up 7 bases; unmatched junction bases: 3. This CDR3 has 12 residues. The CDR3 here is CASNRGGEKLFF. For the CDR3, the DNA is TGTGCCAGCAACAGGGGTGGTGAAAAACTGTTTTTT.

This sequence joins TRBV29-1 and TRBJ2-1; 16 positions match TRBD2. The ends lost 7 bases at V and 9 bases at J; junction bases unmatched: 6. CDR3 size: 14 residues. The germline gives CDR1 SQVTM, CDR2 ANQGSEA. The CDR3 is CSGGLAGGLSEQFF. CDR3 nucleotide sequence: TGCAGCGGGGGACTAGCGGGAGGGCTGAGTGAGCAGTTCTTC.